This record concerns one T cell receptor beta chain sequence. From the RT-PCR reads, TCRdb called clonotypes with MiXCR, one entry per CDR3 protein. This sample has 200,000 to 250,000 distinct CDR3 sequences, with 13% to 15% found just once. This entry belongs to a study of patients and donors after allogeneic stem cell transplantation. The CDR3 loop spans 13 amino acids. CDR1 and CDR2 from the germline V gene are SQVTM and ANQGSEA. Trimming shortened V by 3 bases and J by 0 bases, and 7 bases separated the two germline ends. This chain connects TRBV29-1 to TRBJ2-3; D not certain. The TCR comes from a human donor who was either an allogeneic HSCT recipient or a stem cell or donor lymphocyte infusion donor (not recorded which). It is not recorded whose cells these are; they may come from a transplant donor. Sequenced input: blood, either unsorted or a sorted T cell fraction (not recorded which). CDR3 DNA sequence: TGCAGCGTTGATAAGGACAGCACAGATACGCAGTATTTT. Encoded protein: CSVDKDSTDTQYF.